Each of the 12 T cell receptor beta chains below was sequenced from the same sample in a study of shared clonotypes between healthy human individuals (dated by TCRdb to about 2020). The receptor library was made with the immunoSEQ multiplex PCR assay. TCRdb holds this immuneACCESS table with in-frame rearrangements only. Some clones are missing; in checked studies, unresolved V genes explain under half, and the rest has no known cause. Across this sample there are some 2 million clones, with about 95% seen only once. The ten largest clonotypes hold 1.2% of the sample. CD8 naive samples were CD45RO-negative cells positively selected for CCR7, giving a CD45RA+CCR7+ population that excluded TemRA cells. Material for sequencing was naive CD8+ T cells sorted from blood. Read against the paper, the sample's cell subset or site label means: CD45RA+CCR7+. The source of these receptors is a man younger than 30 in good health.

The rearrangement uses TRBV15 and TRBJ1-5; 8 bases line up with TRBD1. V was clipped by 5 bases and J by 1 base; unmatched bases: 7. Germline V gene lookup returns CDR1 LNHNV and CDR2 YYDKDF (reference sequence). The CDR3 consists of 16 residues. The CDR3 loop reads CATSGLDRASNQPQHF. The CDR3 DNA reads TGTGCCACCAGCGGACTGGACAGGGCGAGCAATCAGCCCCAGCATTTT.

V and J are TRBV10-3 and TRBJ2-1; 7 nucleotides match TRBD1. V lost 2 bases and J lost 4; bases outside the gene matches: 8. CDR3 length: 16 residues. Germline CDR1 ENHRY, CDR2 SYGVKD. CDR3 protein: CAISEPQTGSYNEQFF. The CDR3 coding sequence is TGTGCCATCAGTGAGCCCCAGACAGGGTCATACAATGAGCAGTTCTTC.

V usage is TRBV27 and J usage is TRBJ1-2; 7 bases are shared with TRBD1. V lost 6 bases and J lost 8; bases outside the gene matches: 6. The CDR3 sequence is 12 residues long. Germline CDR1 reads MNHEY; CDR2 reads SMNVEV (reference sequence). CDR3 DNA: TGTGCCAGCAGGTACCCGGGACAGGGCTACACCTTC. This encodes CASRYPGQGYTF.

The table lists this clone with a count of one. The J gene is TRBJ1-2, the V gene TRBV27; D unresolved. In germline, CDR1 is MNHEY, CDR2 SMNVEV (reference sequence). Trimming shortened V by 0 bases and J by 7 bases, and 9 bases separated the two germline ends. The CDR3 is made up of 13 amino acids. The CDR3 coding sequence is TGTGCCAGCAGTTTATCAGGGCCGTCTGGCTACACCTTC. Its protein product is CASSLSGPSGYTF.

V and J are TRBV2 and TRBJ2-7, with 7 bases fitting TRBD1. This CDR3 has 13 residues. Looked up from germline, CDR1 is SNHLY and CDR2 is FYNNEI. V dropped 7 bases and J dropped 0; count of bases not matched to a gene: 3. The CDR3 reads CASKRDSSYEQYF. In DNA, the CDR3 is TGTGCCAGCAAACGGGACAGCTCCTACGAGCAGTACTTC.

The chain combines TRBV27 with TRBJ1-5, with a possible D match to TRBD1 (6 bases). This CDR3 region has 14 residues. Germline CDR1 MNHEY, CDR2 SMNVEV (reference sequence). The V and J ends lost 9 bases and 4 bases respectively, with 16 bases between them. The CDR3 DNA reads TGTGCCAGTGATACCTCAGGGGTTAATCAGCCCCAGCATTTT. It codes for CASDTSGVNQPQHF.

The V gene is TRBV5-6, the J gene TRBJ2-3; TRBD2 matches at 8 bases. The length of the CDR3 is 15 residues. Trimming at V came to 2 bases and at J to 5 bases, leaving 7 bases not matched to a gene. Germline V gene sequence: CDR1 SGHDT, CDR2 YYEEEE. CDR3 sequence: CASSFATSGRDTQYF. The CDR3 coding sequence is TGTGCCAGCAGCTTTGCTACTAGCGGAAGAGATACGCAGTATTTT.

The chain's CDR3 is CASSYSIQTSAIEQYF. The CDR3, as DNA: TGTGCCAGCAGTTACTCGATACAGACTAGCGCCATCGAGCAGTACTTC. The V gene is TRBV6-5, the J gene TRBJ2-7; 8 nucleotides align to TRBD2. The germline gives CDR1 MNHEY, CDR2 SVGAGI. J gave up 6 bases and V 0 bases, and 10 bases lay outside the gene matches. The CDR3 has 16 residues.

The chain is built from TRBV5-1 and TRBJ1-2, with 7 bases identical to TRBD1. CDR1 and CDR2 from the germline V gene are SGHRS and YFSETQ. CDR3 length equals 13 residues. Trimming cost V 4 bases and J 6 bases; bases outside gene matches: 6. CDR3 nucleotides: TGCGCCAGCAGCGGCGACAGGGAAAATGGCTACACCTTC. Its protein is CASSGDRENGYTF.

This clone was picked up one time. V gene TRBV7-6 combines with J gene TRBJ1-1; the match to TRBD1 covers 11 bases. Per germline, CDR1 SGHVS and CDR2 FNYEAQ. The junction had 5 bases not matched to a gene; V was cut back by 5 bases and J by 0 bases. The CDR3 has 16 amino acids. CDR3 loop: CASSHGTGGMNTEAFF. The CDR3 DNA follows: TGTGCCAGCAGCCATGGGACAGGGGGGATGAACACTGAAGCTTTCTTT.

This chain joins TRBV13 and TRBJ2-7; 7 nucleotides match TRBD1. Trimming removed 5 bases from V and 1 base from J; junction bases left unmatched: 8. CDR3 length equals 15 residues. CDR1 is PRHDT and CDR2 is FYEKMQ in the germline V gene (reference sequence). The CDR3 DNA reads TGTGCCAGCAGCCCGACAGGGAGTCTTTCCTACGAGCAGTACTTC. Amino acids: CASSPTGSLSYEQYF.

This chain connects TRBV11-2 to TRBJ1-1; TRBD1 matches at 10 bases. The CDR3 has 16 amino acids. Trimming took 5 bases from V and 3 from J; bases not matched to a gene: 9. Germline CDR1 and CDR2: SGHAT and FQNNGV. The CDR3 DNA is TGTGCCAGCAGCCTACCCGGGACAGGGGAGCACACTGAAGCTTTCTTT. Amino acid sequence: CASSLPGTGEHTEAFF.